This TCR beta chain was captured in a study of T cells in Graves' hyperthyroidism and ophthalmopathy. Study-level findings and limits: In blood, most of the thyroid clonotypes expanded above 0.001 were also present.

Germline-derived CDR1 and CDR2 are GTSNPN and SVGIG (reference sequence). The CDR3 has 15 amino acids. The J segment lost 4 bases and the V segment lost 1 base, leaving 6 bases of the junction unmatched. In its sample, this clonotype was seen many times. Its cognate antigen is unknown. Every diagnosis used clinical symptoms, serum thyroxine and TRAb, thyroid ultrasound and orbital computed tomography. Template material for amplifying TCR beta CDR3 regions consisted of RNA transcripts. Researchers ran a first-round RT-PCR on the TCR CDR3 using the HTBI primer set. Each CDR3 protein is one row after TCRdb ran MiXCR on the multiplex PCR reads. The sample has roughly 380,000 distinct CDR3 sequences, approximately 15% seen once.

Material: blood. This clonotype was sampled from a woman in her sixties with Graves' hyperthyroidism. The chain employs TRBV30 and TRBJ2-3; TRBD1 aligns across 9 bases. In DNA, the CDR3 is TGTGCCTGGAGTGGAGACAGGGGGAACGCAGATACGCAGTATTTT. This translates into CAWSGDRGNADTQYF. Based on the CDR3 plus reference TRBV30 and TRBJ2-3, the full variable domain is SQTIHQWPATLVQPVGSPLSLECTVEGTSNPNLYWYRQAAGRGLQLLFYSVGIGQISSEVPQNLSASRPQDRQFILSSKKLLLSDSGFYLCAWSGDRGNADTQYFGPGTRLTVL.